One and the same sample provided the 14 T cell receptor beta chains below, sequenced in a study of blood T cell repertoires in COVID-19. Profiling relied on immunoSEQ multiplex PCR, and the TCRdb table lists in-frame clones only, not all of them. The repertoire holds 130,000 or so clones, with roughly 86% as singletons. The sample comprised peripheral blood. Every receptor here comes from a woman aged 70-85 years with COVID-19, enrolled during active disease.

In DNA form, the CDR3 reads TGTGCCAGCGGGACATTTAAGAACACTGAAGCTTTCTTT. As protein: CASGTFKNTEAFF. The chain couples TRBV2 to TRBJ1-1; D may be TRBD1 (6 bases). The CDR3 spans 13 residues. V was clipped by 8 bases and J by 1 base, with 11 bases between them. In germline, CDR1 is SNHLY, CDR2 FYNNEI.

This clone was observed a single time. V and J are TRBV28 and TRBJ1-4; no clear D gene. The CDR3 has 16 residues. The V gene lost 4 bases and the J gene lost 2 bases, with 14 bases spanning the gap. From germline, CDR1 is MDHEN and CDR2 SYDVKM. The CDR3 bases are TGTGCCAGCAGTTGGCGGGGATGGTGGACTAATGAAAAACTGTTTTTT. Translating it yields CASSWRGWWTNEKLFF.

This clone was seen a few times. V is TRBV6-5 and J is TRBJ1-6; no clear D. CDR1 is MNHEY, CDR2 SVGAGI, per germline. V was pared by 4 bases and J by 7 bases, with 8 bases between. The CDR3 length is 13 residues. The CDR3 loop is CASSFVENSPLHF. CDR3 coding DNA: TGTGCCAGCAGTTTCGTGGAGAATTCACCCCTCCACTTT.

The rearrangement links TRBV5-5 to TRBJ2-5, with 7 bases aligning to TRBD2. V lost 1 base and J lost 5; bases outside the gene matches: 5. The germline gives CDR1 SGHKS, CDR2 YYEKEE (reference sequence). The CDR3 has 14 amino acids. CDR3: CASSLLGGGETQYF. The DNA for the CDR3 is TGTGCCAGCAGCTTGCTGGGGGGAGGGGAGACCCAGTACTTC.

The DNA for the CDR3 is TGTGCCATCAGTGGAGACCCCCTCACGGGGGTAATGGAGACCCAGTACTTC. This encodes CAISGDPLTGVMETQYF. The chain combines TRBV10-3 with TRBJ2-5; perhaps TRBD2 as D (6 bases). Trimming shortened V by 4 bases and J by 5 bases, and 23 bases separated the two germline ends. CDR1 ENHRY and CDR2 SYGVKD come from the germline V gene. The CDR3 contains 17 residues.

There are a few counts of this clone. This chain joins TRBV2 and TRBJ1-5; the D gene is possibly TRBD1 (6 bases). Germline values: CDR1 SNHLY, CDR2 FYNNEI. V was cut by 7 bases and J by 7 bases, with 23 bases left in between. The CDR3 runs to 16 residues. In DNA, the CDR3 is TGTGCCAGCAAGGCGGTTTTGACAGGTATTGGACAGCCCCAGCATTTT. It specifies CASKAVLTGIGQPQHF.

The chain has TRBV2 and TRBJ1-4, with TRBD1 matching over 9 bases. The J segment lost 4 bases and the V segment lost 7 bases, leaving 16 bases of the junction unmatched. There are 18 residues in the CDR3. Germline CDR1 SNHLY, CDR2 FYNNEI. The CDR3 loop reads CASTRQGTGTGFNEKLFF. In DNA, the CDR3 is TGTGCCAGCACTCGACAAGGAACCGGGACAGGGTTTAATGAAAAACTGTTTTTT.

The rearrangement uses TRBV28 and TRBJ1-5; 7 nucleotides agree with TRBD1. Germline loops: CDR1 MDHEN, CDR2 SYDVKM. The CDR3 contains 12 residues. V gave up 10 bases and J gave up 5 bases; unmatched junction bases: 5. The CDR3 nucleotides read TGTGCCATCCAGGGGGTATATCAGCCCCAGCATTTT. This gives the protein CAIQGVYQPQHF. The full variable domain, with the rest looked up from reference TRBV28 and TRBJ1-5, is DVKVTQSSRYLVKRTGEKVFLECVQDMDHENMFWYRQDPGLGLRLIYFSYDVKMKEKGDIPEGYSVSREKKERFSLILESASTNQTSMYLCAIQGVYQPQHFGDGTRLSIL.

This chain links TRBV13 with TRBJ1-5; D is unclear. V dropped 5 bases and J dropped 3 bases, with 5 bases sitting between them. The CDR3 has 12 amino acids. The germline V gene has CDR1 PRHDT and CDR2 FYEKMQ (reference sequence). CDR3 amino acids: CASSLINQPQHF. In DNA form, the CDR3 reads TGTGCCAGCAGCCTAATCAATCAGCCCCAGCATTTT.

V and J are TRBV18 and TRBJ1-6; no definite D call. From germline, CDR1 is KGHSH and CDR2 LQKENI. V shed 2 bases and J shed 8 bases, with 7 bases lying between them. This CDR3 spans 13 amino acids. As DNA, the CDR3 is TGTGCCAGCTCACCAGGCCGGGATTCACCCCTCCACTTT. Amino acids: CASSPGRDSPLHF.

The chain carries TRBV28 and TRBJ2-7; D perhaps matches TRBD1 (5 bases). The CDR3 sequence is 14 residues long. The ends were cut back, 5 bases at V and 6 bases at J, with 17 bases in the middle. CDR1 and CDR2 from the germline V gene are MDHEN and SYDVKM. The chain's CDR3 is CASSGWGSHPEQYF. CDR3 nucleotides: TGTGCCAGCAGTGGTTGGGGCTCCCATCCCGAGCAGTACTTC.

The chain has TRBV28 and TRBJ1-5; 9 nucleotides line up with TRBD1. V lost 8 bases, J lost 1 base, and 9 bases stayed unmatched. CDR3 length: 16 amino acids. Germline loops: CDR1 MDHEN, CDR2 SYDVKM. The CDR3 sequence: CASGQSTGGSNQPQHF. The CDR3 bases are TGTGCCAGCGGACAGTCTACAGGGGGCAGCAATCAGCCCCAGCATTTT.

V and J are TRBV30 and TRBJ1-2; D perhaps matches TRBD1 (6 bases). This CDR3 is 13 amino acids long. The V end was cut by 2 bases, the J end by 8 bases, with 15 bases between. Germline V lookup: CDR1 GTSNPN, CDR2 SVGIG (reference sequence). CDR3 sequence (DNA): TGTGCCTGGAGTCCCCATGCCCAGGGGGGCTACACCTTC. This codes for CAWSPHAQGGYTF.

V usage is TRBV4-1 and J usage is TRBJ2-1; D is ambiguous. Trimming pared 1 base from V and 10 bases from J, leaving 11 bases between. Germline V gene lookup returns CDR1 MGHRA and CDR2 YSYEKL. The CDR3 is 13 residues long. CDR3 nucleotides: TGCGCCAGCAGCCAAGTTGGTCGCCAGGAGCAGTTCTTC. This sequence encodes CASSQVGRQEQFF.